The 5 T cell receptor beta chains listed next were all sequenced from one sample in a study of T cells in Graves' hyperthyroidism and ophthalmopathy. There were TCR beta CDR3 regions amplified from RNA transcripts. The HTBI primer set was used in a first-round RT-PCR of the TCR CDR3. Each CDR3 protein gets one entry after TCRdb re-called the multiplex PCR reads with MiXCR. This sample has roughly 180,000 distinct CDR3 sequences; roughly 10% occur once, and the top ten carry about 20%. The sample was blood. Receptor source: a woman aged 18-29 years with Graves' hyperthyroidism that later progressed to Graves' ophthalmopathy.

At least ten counts were recorded for this clonotype. The rearrangement uses TRBV9 and TRBJ2-5; 10 bases are shared with TRBD2. Germline V gene lookup returns CDR1 SGDLS and CDR2 YYNGEE. The CDR3 has 16 amino acids. V trimming: 8 bases; J trimming: 4 bases; junction bases outside the gene matches: 14. In nucleotides, the CDR3 is TGTGCCAGTTCACCAAGCGGGGGGGCCATGGGAGAGACCCAGTACTTC. Translating it yields CASSPSGGAMGETQYF.

This clonotype was counted at least ten times. V usage is TRBV20-1 and J usage is TRBJ1-1; D may be TRBD1 (5 bases). This CDR3 comprises 13 residues. V was trimmed by 4 bases and J by 4 bases, leaving 13 bases between them. The germline V gene has CDR1 DFQATT and CDR2 SNEGSKA (reference sequence). CDR3 amino acids: CSATPGLTTEAFF. The CDR3 nucleotides are TGCAGTGCTACCCCGGGACTTACCACTGAAGCTTTCTTT.

This clonotype came up many times. The chain links TRBV6-5 to TRBJ1-6; perhaps TRBD1 as D (6 bases). The CDR3 length is 16 residues. The germline V gene has CDR1 MNHEY and CDR2 SVGAGI. V was pared by 0 bases and J by 10 bases, with 16 bases between. The CDR3 nucleotides are TGTGCCAGCAGTTACTCGACGGTGTGGAGGGGGTCACCCCTCCACTTT. Protein product: CASSYSTVWRGSPLHF.

The V gene is TRBV14, the J gene TRBJ1-1; 8 positions match TRBD1. Germline lookup yields CDR1 SGHDN and CDR2 FVKESK. Unmatched junction bases numbered 21, after V lost 3 bases and J lost 0 bases. The CDR3 totals 21 residues. The CDR3 DNA is TGTGCCAGCAGCCACCTTCTACTCAGGGGGCCTTTAAGGGCCATGAACACTGAAGCTTTCTTT. This translates into CASSHLLLRGPLRAMNTEAFF.

This clonotype came up many times. The V gene is TRBV5-6, the J gene TRBJ2-7; 7 bases line up with TRBD1. Germline loops: CDR1 SGHDT, CDR2 YYEEEE. This CDR3 is built from 13 residues. Unmatched junction bases numbered 7, after V lost 4 bases and J lost 6 bases. CDR3 sequence (DNA): TGTGCCAGCAGCGAGACAGGGTATGGCGAGCAGTACTTC. Protein sequence: CASSETGYGEQYF.